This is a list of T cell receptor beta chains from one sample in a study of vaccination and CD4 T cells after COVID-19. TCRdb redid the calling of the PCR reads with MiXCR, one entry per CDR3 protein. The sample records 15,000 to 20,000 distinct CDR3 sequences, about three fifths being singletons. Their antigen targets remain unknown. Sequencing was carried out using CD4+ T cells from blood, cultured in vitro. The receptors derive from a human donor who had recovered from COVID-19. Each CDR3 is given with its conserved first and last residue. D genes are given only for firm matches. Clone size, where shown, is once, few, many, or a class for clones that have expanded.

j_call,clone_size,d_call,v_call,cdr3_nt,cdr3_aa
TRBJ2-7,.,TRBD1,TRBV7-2,TGTGCCAGCAGCCCAGCCGGGACAGATTCCTACGAGCAGTACTTC,CASSPAGTDSYEQYF
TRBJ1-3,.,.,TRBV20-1,TGCAGTGCCAAACAGCGAGATTCCTCTGGAAACACCATATATTTT,CSAKQRDSSGNTIYF
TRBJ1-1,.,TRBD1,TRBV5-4,TGTGCCAGCAGCTGGGACAGCCTATTCGATATGAACACTGAAGCTTTCTTT,CASSWDSLFDMNTEAFF
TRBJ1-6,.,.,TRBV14,TGTGCCAGCAGCCTCAAGTCGGATTCACCCCTCCACTTT,CASSLKSDSPLHF
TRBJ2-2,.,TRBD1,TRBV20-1,TGCAGTGCTCTCCCCCCGACAGGGTACACCGGGGAGCTGTTTTTT,CSALPPTGYTGELFF
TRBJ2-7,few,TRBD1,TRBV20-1,TGCAGTGCTACCGTTTACTTACCGGGCAGGGGGTCCTACGAGCAGTACTTC,CSATVYLPGRGSYEQYF
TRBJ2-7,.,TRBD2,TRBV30,TGTGCCTGGACCCACAAAGGACTAGCGGGATACGAGCAGTACTTC,CAWTHKGLAGYEQYF
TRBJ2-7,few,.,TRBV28,TGTGCCAGCAGTACCCCCGAGAGGGACTACGAGCAGTACTTC,CASSTPERDYEQYF
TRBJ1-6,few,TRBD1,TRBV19,TGTGCCACGTGGGGACAGGGGACTCCACCCCTCCACTTT,CATWGQGTPPLHF
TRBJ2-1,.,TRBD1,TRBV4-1,TGCGCCAGCAGCCAAGATAGACAGGGGACCTACAATGAGCAGTTCTTC,CASSQDRQGTYNEQFF
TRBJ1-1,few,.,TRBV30,TGTGCCTGGAGTATTCAGGGTAGCACTGAAGCTTTCTTT,CAWSIQGSTEAFF
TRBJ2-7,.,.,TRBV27,TGTGCCAGCAGTTTATTTACAGGGCGACTTCCCGAGCAGTACTTC,CASSLFTGRLPEQYF
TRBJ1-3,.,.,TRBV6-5,TGTGCCAGCAGTTACTCTCCGGCCTCTGGAAACACCATATATTTT,CASSYSPASGNTIYF
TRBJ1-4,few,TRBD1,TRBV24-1,TGTGCCACCCAGGGACAGCCTAATGAAAAACTGTTTTTT,CATQGQPNEKLFF
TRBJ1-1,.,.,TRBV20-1,TGCAGTGCTAGTATGGCGGTTGGAGCTTTCTTT,CSASMAVGAFF
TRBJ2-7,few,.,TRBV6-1,TGTGCCAGCAGTGAAGGGGGCTCCCTTTACGAGCAGTACTTC,CASSEGGSLYEQYF
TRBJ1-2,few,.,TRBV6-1,TGTGCCAGCAGTAAGGACGGCGTAAACTATGGCTACACCTTC,CASSKDGVNYGYTF
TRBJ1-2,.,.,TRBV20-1,TGCAGTGCTAGTATTGGCCTGAACTATGGCTACACCTTC,CSASIGLNYGYTF
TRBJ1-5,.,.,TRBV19,TGTGCCAGTCAGGGCCTTTATAGCAATCAGCCCCAGCATTTT,CASQGLYSNQPQHF
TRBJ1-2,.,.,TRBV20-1,TGCAGTGCCTCCTCACCGGGCCCTGAGTTCCTCTATGGCTACACCTTC,CSASSPGPEFLYGYTF
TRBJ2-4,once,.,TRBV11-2,TGTGCCAGCAGCTCTCTGACAATCGGGGCCAAAAACATTCAGTACTTC,CASSSLTIGAKNIQYF
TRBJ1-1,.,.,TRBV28,TGTGCCAGCAGTTTCCCATGGGGGAGAGCTTTCTTT,CASSFPWGRAFF
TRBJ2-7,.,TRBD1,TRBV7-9,TGTGCCAGCAGCTTAGGGACAGGACCCTACGAGCAGTACTTC,CASSLGTGPYEQYF